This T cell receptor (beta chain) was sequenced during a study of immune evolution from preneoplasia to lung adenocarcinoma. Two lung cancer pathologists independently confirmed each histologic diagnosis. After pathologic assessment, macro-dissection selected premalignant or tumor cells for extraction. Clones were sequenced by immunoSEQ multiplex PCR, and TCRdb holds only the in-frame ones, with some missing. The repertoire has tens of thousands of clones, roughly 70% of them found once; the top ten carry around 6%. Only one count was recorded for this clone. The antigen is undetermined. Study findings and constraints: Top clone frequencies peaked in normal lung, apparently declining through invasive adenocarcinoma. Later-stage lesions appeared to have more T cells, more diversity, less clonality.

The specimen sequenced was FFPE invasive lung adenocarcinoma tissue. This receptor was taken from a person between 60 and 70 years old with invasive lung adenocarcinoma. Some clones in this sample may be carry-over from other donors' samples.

The CDR3 sequence is CASSLGRRGEKLFF. The CDR3 region has the DNA TGTGCCAGCAGCCTTGGTAGGCGGGGTGAAAAACTGTTTTTT. The gene calls are TRBV5-6 and TRBJ1-4; D unclear. Germline CDR1 SGHDT, CDR2 YYEEEE. The CDR3 has 14 amino acids. V dropped 4 bases and J dropped 7 bases, with 14 bases sitting between them. Variable domain in full (rest from reference TRBV5-6 and TRBJ1-4): DAGVTQSPTHLIKTRGQQVTLRCSPKSGHDTVSWYQQALGQGPQFIFQYYEEEERQRGNFPDRFSGHQFPNYSSELNVNALLLGDSALYLCASSLGRRGEKLFFGSGTQLSVL.